Below are 29 T cell receptor beta chains sequenced from a single sample in a study of T cells in Graves' hyperthyroidism and ophthalmopathy. Amplified regions were TCR beta CDR3 sequences from RNA transcripts. TCR CDR3 underwent first-round RT-PCR with the HTBI primer set. TCRdb re-called the multiplex PCR reads through MiXCR, storing one row per CDR3 protein. The sample lists under 400,000 distinct CDR3 sequences; 15% to 19% were seen once. Material for sequencing was blood. These TCRs come from a woman younger than 30 with Graves' hyperthyroidism that later progressed to Graves' ophthalmopathy.

This clonotype was detected many times. The chain combines TRBV24-1 with TRBJ2-1; D perhaps matches TRBD2 (6 bases). With 5 bases removed from V and 4 bases from J, the gap between germline ends came to 17 bases. Germline CDR1 reads KGHDR; CDR2 reads SFDVKD. This CDR3 has 16 amino acids. The CDR3 sequence: CATSGGGVSIYNEQFF. CDR3 coding DNA: TGTGCCACCAGTGGAGGAGGGGTGTCGATTTACAATGAGCAGTTCTTC.

As for this clonotype: Possible read error: a much larger clone is one base away. The conserved final phenylalanine or tryptophan is absent from the CDR3, which likely points to a read error. The V call is TRBV20-1, the J call TRBJ1-2; D remains ambiguous. Germline V gene lookup returns CDR1 DFQATT and CDR2 SNEGSKA (reference sequence). V shed 7 bases and J shed 4 bases, with 10 bases lying between them. The CDR3 runs to 11 residues. DNA for the CDR3: TGCAGTGTCCCAGAGATCTATGGCTACACCCTC. Residues: CSVPEIYGYTL.

This clonotype was detected ten times or more. This sequence joins TRBV20-1 and TRBJ2-1; perhaps TRBD1 as D (5 bases). V lost 4 bases and J lost 9, with 22 bases in between. Germline V gene data show CDR1 as DFQATT and CDR2 as SNEGSKA (reference sequence). The CDR3 contains 15 residues. DNA for the CDR3: TGCAGTGCTATAGACCCCAGGGCAGGGAAGGGTGAGCAGTTCTTC. This sequence encodes CSAIDPRAGKGEQFF.

CDR3 in DNA: TGTGCCAGCTCACCACGGCAGGTCACCCCCCACGAGCAGTACTTC. Its translation is CASSPRQVTPHEQYF. This chain connects TRBV18 to TRBJ2-7; D gene ambiguous. CDR1 and CDR2 (germline): KGHSH, LQKENI. CDR3 length: 15 amino acids. V was shortened by 1 base and J by 5 bases, with 15 bases between the two germline ends.

Concerning this clonotype: A much larger clone lies a single base off, so this may be a read error. The V gene is TRBV5-1, the J gene TRBJ2-1, with TRBD1 matching over 9 bases. The CDR3 sequence is 14 residues long. Germline CDR1 is SGHRS and CDR2 is YFSETQ. The CDR3 protein is CASSYGQGWNGQFF. CDR3 DNA sequence: TGCGCCAGCAGCTACGGACAGGGGTGGAATGGGCAGTTCTTC. Combining the CDR3 with reference TRBV5-1 and TRBJ2-1 gives the whole variable domain KAGVTQTPRYLIKTRGQQVTLSCSPISGHRSVSWYQQTPGQGLQFLFEYFSETQRNKGNFPGRFSGRQFSNSRSEMNVSTLELGDSALYLCASSYGQGWNGQFFGPGTRLTVL.

In this sample, this clonotype turned up many times. The chain combines TRBV5-1 with TRBJ2-3; 10 bases line up with TRBD1. There are 15 residues in the CDR3. Trimming removed 4 bases from V and 2 bases from J; junction bases left unmatched: 4. Germline-derived CDR1 and CDR2 are SGHRS and YFSETQ. The CDR3, as DNA: TGCGCCAGCAGCGCAGGACAGGGGGTCACAGATACGCAGTATTTT. As protein: CASSAGQGVTDTQYF.

This clonotype was counted only a few times. V gene TRBV11-2 combines with J gene TRBJ2-1; the D is unclear. The CDR3 extends over 13 amino acids. Looked up from germline, CDR1 is SGHAT and CDR2 is FQNNGV. V lost 10 bases to trimming and J lost 5 bases, with 15 bases between them. The CDR3 sequence: CATDPSVDNEQFF. CDR3 nucleotides: TGTGCCACCGATCCTTCCGTTGACAATGAGCAGTTCTTC.

This clonotype occurred many times. This chain links TRBV30 with TRBJ1-5; D remains ambiguous. Germline CDR1 is GTSNPN and CDR2 is SVGIG (reference sequence). V lost 0 bases to trimming and J lost 5 bases, with 5 bases between them. The CDR3 extends over 12 amino acids. The CDR3 region has the DNA TGTGCCTGGAGTGTTGGGTATCAGCCCCAGCATTTT. Amino acid sequence: CAWSVGYQPQHF. Full variable domain (remainder filled in from reference TRBV30 and TRBJ1-5): SQTIHQWPATLVQPVGSPLSLECTVEGTSNPNLYWYRQAAGRGLQLLFYSVGIGQISSEVPQNLSASRPQDRQFILSSKKLLLSDSGFYLCAWSVGYQPQHFGDGTRLSIL.

This clonotype was found a few times. V usage is TRBV7-8 and J usage is TRBJ2-7, with D hard to call. The CDR3 runs to 12 residues. CDR1 is SGHVS, CDR2 FQNEAQ, per germline. V was clipped by 0 bases and J by 7 bases, with 7 bases between them. The CDR3 sequence is CASSLANQEQYF. CDR3 DNA sequence: TGTGCCAGCAGCTTAGCGAATCAGGAGCAGTACTTC.

In nucleotides, the CDR3 is TGCGCCAGCAGCTATGGTGGGGGAGGGCCGCCAGATACGCAGTATTTT. Translation gives CASSYGGGGPPDTQYF. The V call is TRBV5-1, the J call TRBJ2-3; 7 bases align to TRBD2. V lost 3 bases to trimming and J lost 4 bases; unmatched junction nucleotides: 11. This CDR3 region has 16 residues. Germline V lookup: CDR1 SGHRS, CDR2 YFSETQ.

This clonotype was detected many times. The chain uses TRBV18 and TRBJ1-6, with TRBD1 matching over 8 bases. V lost 2 bases to trimming and J lost 10 bases; unmatched junction nucleotides: 10. Germline CDR1 and CDR2: KGHSH and LQKENI. This CDR3 has 16 amino acids. The CDR3 DNA sequence: TGTGCCAGCTCACCAGACAGGGGAAGATTAGACTCACCCCTCCACTTT. Translating gives CASSPDRGRLDSPLHF.

This clonotype was observed many times. This chain uses TRBV12-3 or TRBV12-4 with TRBJ2-5; D is ambiguous. The CDR3 has 12 amino acids. Trimming stripped 7 bases from V and 2 bases from J, with 8 bases between. CDR3 sequence reads: CASTVGQETQYF. Here the CDR3 DNA reads TGTGCCAGCACGGTGGGACAAGAGACCCAGTACTTC.

The table lists this clonotype with a few counts. Its ends do not fully match the called genes, so a read error is possible. The chain joins TRBV2 to TRBJ1-2, with D perhaps TRBD1 (5 bases). Germline CDR1 is SNHLY and CDR2 is FYNNEI. The CDR3 has 14 residues. The CDR3 spells CAGRPGGDSNGYTF. Here the CDR3 DNA reads TGTGCCGGCAGGCCGGGAGGGGATTCCAATGGCTACACCTTC.

On this clonotype itself: A much more abundant neighbour one base away suggests this may be a read error. This sequence joins TRBV12-3 or TRBV12-4 and TRBJ2-7; D gene unclear. This CDR3 has 15 amino acids. CDR3 loop: CASSEYVRPNYEQHF. CDR3 in DNA: TGTGCCAGCAGTGAATATGTCAGACCTAACTACGAGCAGCACTTC.

This sequence joins TRBV28 and TRBJ1-1, with no clear D. The germline V and J ends were trimmed by 5 bases and 2 bases, with 6 bases remaining between them. CDR1 MDHEN and CDR2 SYDVKM come from the germline V gene. This CDR3 comprises 12 residues. The CDR3 spells CASSVENTEAFF. CDR3 nucleotides: TGTGCCAGCAGTGTTGAAAACACTGAAGCTTTCTTT.

This clonotype occurred many times. The rearrangement links TRBV6-6 to TRBJ1-2; D is undetermined. CDR1 and CDR2 from the germline V gene are MNHNY and SVGAGI (reference sequence). The CDR3 covers 14 residues. The V end was cut by 0 bases, the J end by 7 bases, with 12 bases between. The CDR3 loop is CASSYSGSVGGYTF. The CDR3 DNA reads TGTGCCAGCAGTTACTCGGGTTCAGTCGGTGGCTACACCTTC.

This clonotype has more than one count but fewer than ten. The rearrangement links TRBV7-9 to TRBJ2-4; D may be TRBD1 (5 bases). V was cut by 1 base and J by 0 bases, with 13 bases left in between. This CDR3 contains 17 residues. Germline assignment: CDR1 SEHNR and CDR2 FQNEAQ (reference sequence). The chain's CDR3 is CASSLENRQVAKNIQYF. In DNA, the CDR3 is TGTGCCAGCAGCTTAGAGAACAGGCAGGTAGCCAAAAACATTCAGTACTTC.

This clonotype was picked up a small number of times. The V and J genes are TRBV27 and TRBJ1-1; no clear D gene. This CDR3 has 14 residues. From germline, CDR1 is MNHEY and CDR2 SMNVEV (reference sequence). V was shortened by 5 bases and J by 5 bases, with 15 bases between the two germline ends. CDR3 sequence: CASSKGSFATEAFF. The CDR3 DNA is TGTGCCAGCAGTAAAGGGAGTTTTGCGACTGAAGCTTTCTTT.

This clonotype appeared many times. The V and J genes are TRBV27 and TRBJ2-3; D is possibly TRBD2 (5 bases). Germline CDR1 reads MNHEY; CDR2 reads SMNVEV (reference sequence). This CDR3 comprises 18 residues. The ends were cut back, 3 bases at V and 2 bases at J, with 21 bases in the middle. CDR3 protein: CASSLLAGGDAHTDTQYF. CDR3 in DNA: TGTGCCAGCAGTTTGCTGGCCGGAGGTGACGCGCACACAGATACGCAGTATTTT.

V is TRBV6-1 and J is TRBJ2-3; possible D gene TRBD2, 6 bases. Germline V gene sequence: CDR1 MNHNS, CDR2 SASEGT. This CDR3 spans 13 amino acids. Deletions cut 6 bases from V and 3 bases from J, with 10 bases between. In nucleotides, the CDR3 is TGTGCCAGCAGGGGGGGATTAACAGATACGCAGTATTTT. Translation gives CASRGGLTDTQYF.

With regard to this clonotype: A single base separates this from a much larger clone, so it may be a read error. The rearrangement uses TRBV12-3 or TRBV12-4 and TRBJ2-1, with 12 bases fitting TRBD2. Trimming took 6 bases from V and 6 from J; bases not matched to a gene: 6. This CDR3 is built from 15 residues. The CDR3 sequence is CASRTSGSTCNEQFF. CDR3 nucleotides: TGTGCCAGCAGGACTAGCGGGAGCACCTGCAATGAGCAGTTCTTC.

Concerning this clonotype itself: At one boundary the junction diverges from the germline segment, which might be a read error. V usage is TRBV28 and J usage is TRBJ2-2; D may be TRBD2 (5 bases). Germline CDR1 is MDHEN and CDR2 is SYDVKM. This CDR3 comprises 14 residues. The CDR3 loop is CASTRRTITGELLF. CDR3 nucleotides: TGTGCCAGCACACGGCGGACCATCACCGGGGAGCTGTTGTTT.

In this sample, this clonotype turned up a few times. CDR3 sequence: CSVEGFGYGYTF. CDR3 nucleotides: TGCAGCGTTGAGGGGTTCGGGTATGGCTACACCTTC. The rearrangement links TRBV29-1 to TRBJ1-2; no firm D call. The CDR3 loop spans 12 amino acids. Germline CDR1 is SQVTM and CDR2 is ANQGSEA. V dropped 3 bases and J dropped 5 bases, with 10 bases sitting between them.

This clonotype was counted only a few times. The V call is TRBV12-3 or TRBV12-4, the J call TRBJ2-4; 9 bases align to TRBD1. Unmatched junction bases numbered 6, after V lost 10 bases and J lost 8 bases. This CDR3 has 12 residues. The CDR3 nucleotides read TGTGCCACCGGGACAGGGCCGGACATTCAGTACTTC. It yields the protein CATGTGPDIQYF.

The chain has TRBV27 and TRBJ2-1; the D is unclear. Trimming took off 4 bases at V and 10 bases at J, with 8 bases between the two ends. CDR1 and CDR2 from the germline V gene are MNHEY and SMNVEV (reference sequence). There are 11 residues in the CDR3. Written as DNA, the CDR3 is TGTGCCAGCAGTTATGCTCACGAGCAGTTCTTC. It yields the protein CASSYAHEQFF.

This clonotype was recorded many times. This chain links TRBV6-1 with TRBJ2-5; D unresolved. V dropped 8 bases and J dropped 6 bases, with 16 bases sitting between them. This CDR3 region has 13 residues. Looked up from germline, CDR1 is MNHNS and CDR2 is SASEGT. This CDR3 reads CASSPKGLQTQYF. CDR3 bases: TGTGCCAGCTCCCCAAAGGGCTTGCAGACCCAGTACTTC.

The table lists this clonotype with many counts. The J gene is TRBJ1-5, the V gene TRBV15; tentative D call: TRBD1 (5 bases). Trimming took off 0 bases at V and 5 bases at J, with 14 bases between the two ends. From germline, CDR1 is LNHNV and CDR2 YYDKDF (reference sequence). The CDR3 sequence is 16 residues long. The CDR3 nucleotides read TGTGCCACCAGCAGAGATAACGGGGGGGTAGATCAGCCCCAGCATTTT. Protein product: CATSRDNGGVDQPQHF.

The V call is TRBV7-9, the J call TRBJ2-1, with TRBD2 as a possible D gene (5 bases). The CDR3 runs to 15 residues. CDR1 is SEHNR, CDR2 FQNEAQ, per germline (reference sequence). V was pared by 1 base and J by 8 bases, with 15 bases between. CDR3 in DNA: TGTGCCAGCAGCTTAGTTTATTACCTAGCCGATGAGCAGTTCTTC. It specifies CASSLVYYLADEQFF.

The chain employs TRBV7-8 and TRBJ2-1, with unresolved D. Trimming took off 5 bases at V and 8 bases at J, with 7 bases between the two ends. The CDR3 consists of 11 residues. Germline CDR1 is SGHVS and CDR2 is FQNEAQ. The CDR3 nucleotides are TGTGCCAGCAGCCAAAAATATGAGCAGTTCTTC. Its translation is CASSQKYEQFF. The variable domain in full, completed from reference TRBV7-8 and TRBJ2-1, reads GAGVSQSPRYKVAKRGQDVALRCDPISGHVSLFWYQQALGQGPEFLTYFQNEAQLDKSGLPSDRFFAERPEGSVSTLKIQRTQQEDSAVYLCASSQKYEQFFGPGTRLTVL.